A selection of T cell receptor beta chains follows, all from one sample in a study of cytomegalovirus exposure and HLA in healthy donors. Only in-frame clones appear in the TCRdb table, and some are missing; sequencing was by immunoSEQ multiplex PCR. The sample shows around 150,000 clones, around four fifths of them seen only once. Sequencing input: PBMCs. These receptor sequences come from a woman aged 45-65 years in good health and CMV-seronegative. The CDR3 runs from the conserved cysteine through the conserved F or W. The order of the fields is V gene, D gene, clone size, J gene, CDR3 DNA, CDR3 protein. D genes are given only for firm matches. Clone size is stated in some rows and not others, as once, few, many or a class when expanded.

V: TRBV7-9; D: -; size: -; J: TRBJ1-1; DNA: TGTGCCAGCAGCTTAGAAGGGGGGGGAGTAGCTTTCTTT; CDR3: CASSLEGGGVAFF
V: TRBV28; D: -; size: -; J: TRBJ1-6; DNA: TGTGCCAGCAGTTTACGCCAGTATAATTCACCCCTCCACTTT; CDR3: CASSLRQYNSPLHF
V: TRBV4-2; D: TRBD1; size: -; J: TRBJ2-3; DNA: TGTGCCAGCAGCCAAGATAATGACAGGGTAGGGGATACGCAGTATTTT; CDR3: CASSQDNDRVGDTQYF
V: TRBV7-2; D: -; size: -; J: TRBJ1-2; DNA: TGTGCCAGCAGCTCCCTTCAGGGTGGTGGCTACACCTTC; CDR3: CASSSLQGGGYTF
V: TRBV9; D: TRBD1; size: -; J: TRBJ2-7; DNA: TGTGCCAGCAGCGTAACCGGGACAGCCAATTACGAGCAGTACTTC; CDR3: CASSVTGTANYEQYF
V: TRBV15; D: TRBD1; size: -; J: TRBJ1-3; DNA: TGTGCCACCAGCGCCTTCAGGGGGCAGGAAAACACCATATATTTT; CDR3: CATSAFRGQENTIYF
V: TRBV28; D: TRBD1; size: -; J: TRBJ1-2; DNA: TGTGCCACCGCGAGAGGGGGCGGCTATGGCTACACCTTC; CDR3: CATARGGGYGYTF
V: TRBV7-9; D: TRBD1; size: -; J: TRBJ1-3; DNA: TGTGCCAGCAGCGCTCTACAGGGGGCGTTTGGAAACACCATATATTTT; CDR3: CASSALQGAFGNTIYF
V: TRBV7-2; D: -; size: -; J: TRBJ1-5; DNA: TGTGCCAGCAGCTTACGGTTTGTGCAGCCCCAGCATTTT; CDR3: CASSLRFVQPQHF
V: TRBV9; D: -; size: -; J: TRBJ1-6; DNA: TGTGCCAGCTCGGACAGCAATAATTCACCCCTCCACTTT; CDR3: CASSDSNNSPLHF
V: TRBV4-1; D: -; size: -; J: TRBJ2-7; DNA: TGCGCCAGCAGCCAAGTCCGGGGTCCCTCCTACGAGCAGTACTTC; CDR3: CASSQVRGPSYEQYF
V: TRBV18; D: -; size: -; J: TRBJ2-1; DNA: TGTGCCAGCTCACCAGCCTGGCCAGGGAATGGCAATGAGCAGTTCTTC; CDR3: CASSPAWPGNGNEQFF
V: TRBV4-3; D: -; size: -; J: TRBJ1-4; DNA: TGCGCCAGCAGCCCGCGCGAGGGACAAGGATCAACTAATGAAAAACTGTTTTTT; CDR3: CASSPREGQGSTNEKLFF
V: TRBV27; D: TRBD1; size: -; J: TRBJ1-1; DNA: TGTGCCAGCAGTCCTAGGACAGGGCTAAATGAAGCTTTCTTT; CDR3: CASSPRTGLNEAFF
V: TRBV7-8; D: TRBD2; size: few; J: TRBJ2-1; DNA: TGTGCCAGCAGCACCCATAGCGGGAGGGTGGCTTACAATGAGCAGTTCTTC; CDR3: CASSTHSGRVAYNEQFF
V: TRBV28; D: -; size: -; J: TRBJ2-7; DNA: TGTGCCAGCAGTTTGGGCAGGGGTTACGAGCAGTACTTC; CDR3: CASSLGRGYEQYF
V: TRBV5-5; D: -; size: -; J: TRBJ1-1; DNA: TGTGCCAGCAGCTTGGTTCGAGACACTGAAGCTTTCTTT; CDR3: CASSLVRDTEAFF
V: TRBV14; D: -; size: -; J: TRBJ1-6; DNA: TGTGCCAGCAGCTCTCAGGTTCTCGGTAATTCACCCCTCCACTTT; CDR3: CASSSQVLGNSPLHF
V: TRBV5-1; D: -; size: -; J: TRBJ1-5; DNA: TGCGCCAGCGCGGCTTTTAGCAATCAGCCCCAGCATTTT; CDR3: CASAAFSNQPQHF
V: TRBV18; D: -; size: -; J: TRBJ1-1; DNA: TGTGCCAGCTCACCGACCTGGGGGGGGAAAGACACTGAAGCTTTCTTT; CDR3: CASSPTWGGKDTEAFF
V: TRBV20-1; D: -; size: -; J: TRBJ1-2; DNA: TGCAGTGCTCCTTATAATTCCTACACCTTC; CDR3: CSAPYNSYTF
V: TRBV4-3; D: -; size: few; J: TRBJ1-4; DNA: TGCGCCAGCTCGCCCCCAGGGAAGACTGAAAAACTGTTTTTT; CDR3: CASSPPGKTEKLFF
V: TRBV15; D: TRBD1; size: -; J: TRBJ2-6; DNA: TGTGCCACCAGCAAGGGCGACAGGGGCATCTCTGGGGCCAACGTCCTGACTTTC; CDR3: CATSKGDRGISGANVLTF
V: TRBV6-5; D: TRBD1; size: few; J: TRBJ2-6; DNA: TGTGCCAGCAGCCAGAGGGACAGTGGGGCCAACGTCCTGACTTTC; CDR3: CASSQRDSGANVLTF
V: TRBV7-9; D: -; size: -; J: TRBJ2-1; DNA: TGTGCCAGCAGCCCAGACTACCCGAACAATGAGCAGTTCTTC; CDR3: CASSPDYPNNEQFF
V: TRBV7-8; D: TRBD2; size: -; J: TRBJ2-1; DNA: TGTGCCAGCAGCTCGGGTCTAGCGGGGGGGAAATTCTACAATGAGCAGTTCTTC; CDR3: CASSSGLAGGKFYNEQFF
V: TRBV5-1; D: -; size: -; J: TRBJ2-2; DNA: TGCGCCAGCAGCTTGAATGTCGGCACCGGGGAGCTGTTTTTT; CDR3: CASSLNVGTGELFF
V: TRBV18; D: -; size: -; J: TRBJ1-1; DNA: TGTGCCAGCTCACAAACAGGGATGAAGGCTTTCTTT; CDR3: CASSQTGMKAFF
V: TRBV6-5; D: -; size: -; J: TRBJ1-2; DNA: TGTGCCAGCAGTGGGTATGGGGCGCCGGGCTATGGCTACACCTTC; CDR3: CASSGYGAPGYGYTF
V: TRBV25-1; D: TRBD1; size: once; J: TRBJ2-5; DNA: TGTGCCACCGGGACAGGGGCTTTTCGGGAGACCCAGTACTTC; CDR3: CATGTGAFRETQYF
V: TRBV15; D: -; size: few; J: TRBJ2-7; DNA: TGTGCCACCAGCAGAGCGAAGGACAGTTCCTACGAGCAGTACTTC; CDR3: CATSRAKDSSYEQYF